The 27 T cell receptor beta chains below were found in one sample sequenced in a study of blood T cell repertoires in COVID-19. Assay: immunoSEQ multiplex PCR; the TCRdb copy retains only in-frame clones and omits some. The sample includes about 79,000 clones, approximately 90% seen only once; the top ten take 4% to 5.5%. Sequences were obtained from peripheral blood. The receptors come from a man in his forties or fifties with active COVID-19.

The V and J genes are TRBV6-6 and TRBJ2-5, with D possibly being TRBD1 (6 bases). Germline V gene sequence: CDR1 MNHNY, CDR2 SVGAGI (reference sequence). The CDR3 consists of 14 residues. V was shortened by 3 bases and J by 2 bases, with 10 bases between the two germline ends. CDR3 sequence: CASSYRDTQETQYF. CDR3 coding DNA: TGTGCCAGCAGTTATAGGGACACTCAAGAGACCCAGTACTTC.

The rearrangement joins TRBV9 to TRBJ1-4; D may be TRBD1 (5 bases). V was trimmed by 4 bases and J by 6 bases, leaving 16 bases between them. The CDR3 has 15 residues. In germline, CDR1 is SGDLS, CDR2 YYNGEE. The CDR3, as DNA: TGTGCCAGCAGCCTGGGGCCCGACGCGGATGAAAAACTGTTTTTT. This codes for CASSLGPDADEKLFF.

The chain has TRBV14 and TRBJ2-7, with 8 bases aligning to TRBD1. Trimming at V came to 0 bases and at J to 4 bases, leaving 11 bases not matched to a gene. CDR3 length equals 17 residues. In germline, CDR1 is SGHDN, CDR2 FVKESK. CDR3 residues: CASSQDQGALIVYEQYF. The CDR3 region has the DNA TGTGCCAGCAGCCAAGATCAGGGGGCGCTGATAGTATACGAGCAGTACTTC.

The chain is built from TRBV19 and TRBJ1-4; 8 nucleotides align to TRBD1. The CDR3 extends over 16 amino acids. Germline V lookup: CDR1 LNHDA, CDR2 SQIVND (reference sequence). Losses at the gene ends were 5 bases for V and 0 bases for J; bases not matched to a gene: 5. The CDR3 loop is CASSSDRATTNEKLFF. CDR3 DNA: TGTGCCAGTAGTTCGGACAGGGCGACAACTAATGAAAAACTGTTTTTT.

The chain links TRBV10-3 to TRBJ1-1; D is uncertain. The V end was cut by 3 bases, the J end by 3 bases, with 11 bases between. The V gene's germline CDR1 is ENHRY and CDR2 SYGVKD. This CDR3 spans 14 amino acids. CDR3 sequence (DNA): TGTGCCATCAGTGATTTCGGGGTTGACACTGAAGCTTTCTTT. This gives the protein CAISDFGVDTEAFF.

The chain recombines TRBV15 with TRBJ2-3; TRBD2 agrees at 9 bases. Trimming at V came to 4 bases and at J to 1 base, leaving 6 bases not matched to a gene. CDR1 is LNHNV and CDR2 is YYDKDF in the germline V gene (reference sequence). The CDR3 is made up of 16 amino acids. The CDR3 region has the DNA TGTGCCACCAGCACCCCTGAGCGGGAGGGCACAGATACGCAGTATTTT. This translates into CATSTPEREGTDTQYF.

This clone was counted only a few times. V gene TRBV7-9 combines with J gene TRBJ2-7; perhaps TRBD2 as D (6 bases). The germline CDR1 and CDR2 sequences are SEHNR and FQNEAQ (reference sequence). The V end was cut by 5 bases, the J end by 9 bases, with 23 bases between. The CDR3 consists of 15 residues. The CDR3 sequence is CASSPPRAGSSVQYF. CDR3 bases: TGTGCCAGCAGCCCCCCCAGGGCCGGGAGCTCTGTGCAGTACTTC.

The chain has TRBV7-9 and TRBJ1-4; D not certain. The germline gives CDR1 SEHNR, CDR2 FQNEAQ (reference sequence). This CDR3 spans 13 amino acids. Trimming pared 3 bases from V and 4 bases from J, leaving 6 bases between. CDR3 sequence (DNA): TGTGCCAGCAGCTTCCGACTTAATGAAAAACTGTTTTTT. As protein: CASSFRLNEKLFF.

The CDR3: CAISRVEIDVTGELFF. The DNA for the CDR3 is TGTGCCATCAGCCGAGTAGAGATTGATGTGACCGGGGAGCTGTTTTTT. This chain connects TRBV10-3 to TRBJ2-2; no clear D. This CDR3 region has 16 residues. Trimming took 6 bases from V and 5 from J, leaving 19 bases between them. The V gene's germline CDR1 is ENHRY and CDR2 SYGVKD.

The CDR3 nucleotides read TGTGCCTCTCCGGGATACAGAGGGGGATATGGCTACACCTTC. Translating gives CASPGYRGGYGYTF. The chain links TRBV30 to TRBJ1-2; D may be TRBD1 (6 bases). V lost 7 bases, J lost 5 bases, and 20 bases lay in between. The CDR3 sequence is 14 residues long. The V gene's germline CDR1 is GTSNPN and CDR2 SVGIG (reference sequence).

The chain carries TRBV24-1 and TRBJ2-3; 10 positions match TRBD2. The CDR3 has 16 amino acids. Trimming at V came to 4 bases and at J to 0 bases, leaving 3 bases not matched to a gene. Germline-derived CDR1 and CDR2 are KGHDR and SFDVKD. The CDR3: CATSDPSGGSTDTQYF. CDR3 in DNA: TGTGCCACCAGTGACCCTAGCGGGGGAAGCACAGATACGCAGTATTTT.

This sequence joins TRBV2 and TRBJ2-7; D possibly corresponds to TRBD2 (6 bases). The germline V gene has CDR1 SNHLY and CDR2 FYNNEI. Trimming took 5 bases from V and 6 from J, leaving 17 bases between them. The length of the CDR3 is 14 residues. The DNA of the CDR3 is TGTGCCAGCAGTCCGGAACGGGAGTTCCCCGAGCAGTACTTC. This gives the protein CASSPEREFPEQYF.

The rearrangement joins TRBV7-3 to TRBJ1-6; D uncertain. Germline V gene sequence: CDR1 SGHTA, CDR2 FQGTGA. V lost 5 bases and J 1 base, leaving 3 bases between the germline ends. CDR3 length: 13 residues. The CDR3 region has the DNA TGTGCCAGCAGCACTTCCTATAATTCACCCCTCCACTTT. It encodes CASSTSYNSPLHF.

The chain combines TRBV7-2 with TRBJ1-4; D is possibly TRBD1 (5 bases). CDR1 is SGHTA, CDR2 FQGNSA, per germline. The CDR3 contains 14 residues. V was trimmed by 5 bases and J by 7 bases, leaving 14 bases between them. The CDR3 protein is CASSPAGLSEKLFF. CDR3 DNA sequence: TGTGCCAGCAGCCCGGCGGGACTTTCTGAAAAACTGTTTTTT.

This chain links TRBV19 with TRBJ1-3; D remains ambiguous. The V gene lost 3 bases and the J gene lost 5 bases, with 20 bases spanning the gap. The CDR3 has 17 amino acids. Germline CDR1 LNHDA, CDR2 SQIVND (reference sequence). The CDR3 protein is CASSMKLVNHARNTIYF. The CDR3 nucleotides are TGTGCCAGTAGTATGAAACTCGTCAACCATGCCAGAAACACCATATATTTT.

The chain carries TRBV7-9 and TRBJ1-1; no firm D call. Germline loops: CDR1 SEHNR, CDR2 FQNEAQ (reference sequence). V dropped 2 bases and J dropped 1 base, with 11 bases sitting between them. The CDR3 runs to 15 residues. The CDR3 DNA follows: TGTGCCAGCAGCTTAACATCAGGAACGAACACTGAAGCTTTCTTT. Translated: CASSLTSGTNTEAFF.

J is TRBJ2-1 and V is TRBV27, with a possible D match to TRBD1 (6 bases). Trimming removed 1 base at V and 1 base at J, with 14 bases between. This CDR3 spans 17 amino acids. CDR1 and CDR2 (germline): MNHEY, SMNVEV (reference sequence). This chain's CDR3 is CASSLYLRQDSYNEQFF. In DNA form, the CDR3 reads TGTGCCAGCAGTTTATATTTGCGACAGGATTCCTACAATGAGCAGTTCTTC.

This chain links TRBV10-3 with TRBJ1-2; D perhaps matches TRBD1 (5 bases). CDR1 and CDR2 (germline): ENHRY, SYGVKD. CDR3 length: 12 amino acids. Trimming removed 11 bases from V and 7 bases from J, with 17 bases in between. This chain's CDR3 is CASRRGDGGYTF. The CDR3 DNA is TGTGCCTCCCGGAGGGGAGACGGTGGCTACACCTTC.

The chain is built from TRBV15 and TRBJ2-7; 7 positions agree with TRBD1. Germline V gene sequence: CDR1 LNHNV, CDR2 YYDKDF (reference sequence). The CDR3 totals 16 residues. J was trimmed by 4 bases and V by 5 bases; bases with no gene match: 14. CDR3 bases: TGTGCCACCAGCCGAACAGGGGCCTCGAAAAATTACGAGCAGTACTTC. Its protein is CATSRTGASKNYEQYF.

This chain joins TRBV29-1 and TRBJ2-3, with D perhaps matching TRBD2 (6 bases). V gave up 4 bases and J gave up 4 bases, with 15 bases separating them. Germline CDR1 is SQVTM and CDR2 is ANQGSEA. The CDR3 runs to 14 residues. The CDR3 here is CSVVGGTFSDTQYF. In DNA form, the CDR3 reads TGCAGCGTTGTCGGGGGAACATTTTCAGATACGCAGTATTTT.

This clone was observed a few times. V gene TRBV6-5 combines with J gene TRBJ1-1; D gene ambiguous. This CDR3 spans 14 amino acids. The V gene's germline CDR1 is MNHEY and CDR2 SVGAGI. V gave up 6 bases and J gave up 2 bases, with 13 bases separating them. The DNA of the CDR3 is TGTGCCAGCAGCCTCGGTGACACTAACACTGAAGCTTTCTTT. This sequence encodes CASSLGDTNTEAFF.

This CDR3 is CASSPGGLYGYTF. As DNA, the CDR3 is TGTGCCAGCAGTCCAGGGGGCCTCTATGGCTACACCTTC. The gene calls are TRBV6-5 and TRBJ1-2; 8 positions match TRBD1. Germline assignment: CDR1 MNHEY and CDR2 SVGAGI. This CDR3 has 13 amino acids. J was trimmed by 4 bases and V by 5 bases; bases with no gene match: 3.

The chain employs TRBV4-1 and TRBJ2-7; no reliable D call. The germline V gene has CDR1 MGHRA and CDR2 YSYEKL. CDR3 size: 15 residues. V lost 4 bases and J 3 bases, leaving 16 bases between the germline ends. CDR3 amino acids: CASSRRLAGGYEQYF. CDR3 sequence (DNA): TGCGCCAGCAGCCGACGCTTAGCCGGTGGCTACGAGCAGTACTTC.

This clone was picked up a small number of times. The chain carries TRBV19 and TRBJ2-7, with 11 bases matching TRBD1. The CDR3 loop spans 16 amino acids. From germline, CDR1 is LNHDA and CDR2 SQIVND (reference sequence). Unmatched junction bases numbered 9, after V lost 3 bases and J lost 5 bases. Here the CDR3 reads CASSMLTGTGGNEQYF. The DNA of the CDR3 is TGTGCCAGTAGTATGCTTACCGGGACAGGGGGGAACGAGCAGTACTTC.

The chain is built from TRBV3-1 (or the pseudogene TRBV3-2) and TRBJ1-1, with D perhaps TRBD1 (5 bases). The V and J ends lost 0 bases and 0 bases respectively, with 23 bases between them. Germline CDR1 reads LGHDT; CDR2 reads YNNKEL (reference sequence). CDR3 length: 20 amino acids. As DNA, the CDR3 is TGTGCCAGCAGCCAAGAAAACTTACCTCTCCGCAGGGCCATGAACACTGAAGCTTTCTTT. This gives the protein CASSQENLPLRRAMNTEAFF.

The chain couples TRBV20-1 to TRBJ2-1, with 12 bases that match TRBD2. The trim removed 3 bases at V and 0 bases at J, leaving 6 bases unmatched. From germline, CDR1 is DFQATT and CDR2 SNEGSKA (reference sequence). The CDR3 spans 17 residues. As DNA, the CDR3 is TGCAGTGCTAGTGGGACTAGCGGGCTTATCTCCTACAATGAGCAGTTCTTC. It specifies CSASGTSGLISYNEQFF.

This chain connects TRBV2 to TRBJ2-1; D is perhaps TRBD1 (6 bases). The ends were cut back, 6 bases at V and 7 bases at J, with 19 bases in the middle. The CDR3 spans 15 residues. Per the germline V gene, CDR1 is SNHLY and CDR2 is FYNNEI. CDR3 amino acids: CASREDVRGGNEQFF. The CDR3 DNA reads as TGTGCCAGCAGAGAGGATGTCAGGGGCGGGAATGAGCAGTTCTTC.